The 23 T cell receptor beta chains listed next were all sequenced from one sample in a study of T-cell reconstitution after alpha-beta-depleted transplantation in children. As it was prepared, the TCRbeta library received unique molecular identifiers. Each CDR3 protein gets one entry after TCRdb re-called the PCR reads with MiXCR. The sample carries about 610,000 distinct CDR3 sequences, over 9.5% recorded once. This specimen was PBMCs from the stem cell graft donor, taken from the stem cell graft. The source is a human donor who donated a stem cell graft to a child with acute myeloid leukemia.

The gene calls are TRBV20-1 and TRBJ1-5; D is ambiguous. Trimming cost V 5 bases and J 8 bases, with 16 bases left between them. The V gene's germline CDR1 is DFQATT and CDR2 SNEGSKA (reference sequence). This CDR3 is built from 13 residues. This chain's CDR3 is CSAELTVGEPQHF. In nucleotides, the CDR3 is TGCAGTGCTGAACTTACTGTGGGAGAGCCCCAGCATTTT.

This clonotype was seen at least ten times. V is TRBV27 and J is TRBJ2-5; 11 bases fit TRBD2. Germline lookup yields CDR1 MNHEY and CDR2 SMNVEV (reference sequence). J lost 4 bases, V lost 5 bases, and 9 bases had no gene match. This CDR3 is 16 amino acids long. CDR3 region: CASSQRVAGGRETQYF. The CDR3 DNA reads as TGTGCCAGCAGTCAGAGAGTAGCGGGAGGGCGAGAGACCCAGTACTTC.

The V gene is TRBV11-1, the J gene TRBJ2-4; 7 bases align to TRBD1. This CDR3 has 20 residues. CDR1 and CDR2 from the germline V gene are SGHAT and FQDESV (reference sequence). Trimming cost V 5 bases and J 3 bases; bases outside gene matches: 22. The CDR3 protein is CASSPPLGTANQFSKNIQYF. The CDR3 nucleotides read TGTGCCAGCAGCCCCCCCCTCGGGACAGCCAACCAATTTAGCAAAAACATTCAGTACTTC.

This clonotype occurred a few times. The V and J genes are TRBV12-3 or TRBV12-4 and TRBJ1-2; no clear D. There are 13 residues in the CDR3. Trimming pared 8 bases from V and 1 base from J, leaving 11 bases between. This CDR3 reads CASLEVDNYGYTF. As DNA, the CDR3 is TGTGCCAGCTTGGAGGTAGATAACTATGGCTACACCTTC.

This clonotype was detected only a few times. The chain carries TRBV7-8 and TRBJ2-7; 14 nucleotides agree with TRBD2. The ends lost 5 bases at V and 2 bases at J; junction bases unmatched: 8. The CDR3 loop spans 17 amino acids. The germline V gene has CDR1 SGHVS and CDR2 FQNEAQ. This CDR3 is CASSPGLAGGRAYEQYF. Here the CDR3 DNA reads TGTGCCAGCAGCCCAGGACTAGCGGGAGGCCGAGCCTACGAGCAGTACTTC. The entire variable domain, with the rest obtained from reference TRBV7-8 and TRBJ2-7, is as follows: GAGVSQSPRYKVAKRGQDVALRCDPISGHVSLFWYQQALGQGPEFLTYFQNEAQLDKSGLPSDRFFAERPEGSVSTLKIQRTQQEDSAVYLCASSPGLAGGRAYEQYFGPGTRLTVT.

This clonotype was seen at least ten times. The chain joins TRBV7-8 to TRBJ2-2, with D unresolved. This CDR3 spans 15 amino acids. The V end was cut by 5 bases, the J end by 1 base, with 11 bases between. Germline V gene lookup returns CDR1 SGHVS and CDR2 FQNEAQ. The CDR3 nucleotides are TGTGCCAGCAGCCTAGATTGGCGGAACACCGGGGAGCTGTTTTTT. Amino acids: CASSLDWRNTGELFF.

This clonotype was seen at least ten times. The genes are TRBV20-1 and TRBJ2-1, with TRBD2 matching 11 bases. The CDR3 length is 14 residues. Trimming cost V 7 bases and J 7 bases; bases outside gene matches: 9. Germline CDR1 is DFQATT and CDR2 is SNEGSKA (reference sequence). The CDR3 region is CSVETSGSVNEQFF. The CDR3 DNA is TGCAGTGTCGAAACTAGCGGGAGCGTGAATGAGCAGTTCTTC.

This clonotype was counted a few times. This chain joins TRBV4-2 and TRBJ2-3, with TRBD2 matching 11 bases. The junction had 27 bases not matched to a gene; V was cut back by 4 bases and J by 9 bases. Germline V gene sequence: CDR1 LGHNA, CDR2 YNFKEQ. The CDR3 length is 21 residues. The DNA of the CDR3 is TGTGCCAGCAGCCCAGAAATCCAAACCGAAACTAGCGGGAGTCCAGGGGGGACGCAGTATTTT. It is translated as CASSPEIQTETSGSPGGTQYF.

The table lists this clonotype with many counts. The CDR3 loop is CASSLATSGYEQYF. The CDR3 bases are TGTGCCAGCAGCTTAGCGACTAGCGGCTACGAGCAGTACTTC. The V gene is TRBV7-6, the J gene TRBJ2-7; 9 nucleotides align to TRBD2. The CDR3 runs 14 residues. The V gene end was trimmed by 0 bases and the J gene end by 3 bases; junction bases not matched to a gene: 0. Looked up from germline, CDR1 is SGHVS and CDR2 is FNYEAQ.

There are many counts of this clonotype. The rearrangement joins TRBV29-1 to TRBJ2-7; 11 nucleotides align to TRBD1. Germline V gives CDR1 SQVTM, CDR2 ANQGSEA. The CDR3 consists of 13 residues. Losses at the gene ends were 7 bases for V and 1 base for J; bases not matched to a gene: 3. The CDR3 sequence: CSGTGGDSYEQYF. CDR3 DNA sequence: TGCAGCGGGACAGGGGGCGATTCCTACGAGCAGTACTTC.

This clonotype occurred many times. The DNA of the CDR3 is TGCAGTGCTAGGGTACCGCCCTACGAGCAGTACTTC. Translated: CSARVPPYEQYF. The chain recombines TRBV20-1 with TRBJ2-7; D is uncertain. The CDR3 consists of 12 residues. V was clipped by 3 bases and J by 2 bases, with 8 bases between them. CDR1 is DFQATT, CDR2 SNEGSKA, per germline (reference sequence).

There are many counts of this clonotype. The rearrangement links TRBV12-3 or TRBV12-4 to TRBJ1-4, with D maybe TRBD1 (5 bases). The germline V and J ends were trimmed by 4 bases and 6 bases, with 12 bases remaining between them. The CDR3 runs 14 residues. CDR3: CASSYGAHDEKLFF. CDR3 sequence (DNA): TGTGCCAGCAGTTACGGGGCCCACGATGAAAAACTGTTTTTT.

This clonotype showed up just a few times. This rearrangement joins TRBV5-5 to TRBJ2-7; D not resolved. The germline V gene encodes CDR1 SGHKS and CDR2 YYEKEE (reference sequence). The length of the CDR3 is 11 residues. The V end lost 6 bases, the J end lost 2 bases, and 6 bases lay between the germline ends. The CDR3 DNA follows: TGTGCCAGCACTTCGCCCTACGAGCAGTACTTC. Translated, it gives CASTSPYEQYF. The whole variable domain, filled in from reference TRBV5-5 and TRBJ2-7, reads DAGVTQSPTHLIKTRGQQVTLRCSPISGHKSVSWYQQVLGQGPQFIFQYYEKEERGRGNFPDRFSARQFPNYSSELNVNALLLGDSALYLCASTSPYEQYFGPGTRLTVT.

This clonotype was seen ten or more times. The V call is TRBV5-1, the J call TRBJ2-1, with D hard to call. The CDR3 runs 14 residues. Per the germline V gene, CDR1 is SGHRS and CDR2 is YFSETQ. Trimming pared 0 bases from V and 6 bases from J, leaving 10 bases between. The CDR3: CASSLVQFSNEQFF. The CDR3 nucleotides are TGCGCCAGCAGCTTGGTTCAGTTCAGCAATGAGCAGTTCTTC. Full variable domain (outside the CDR3, taken from reference TRBV5-1 and TRBJ2-1): KAGVTQTPRYLIKTRGQQVTLSCSPISGHRSVSWYQQTPGQGLQFLFEYFSETQRNKGNFPGRFSGRQFSNSRSEMNVSTLELGDSALYLCASSLVQFSNEQFFGPGTRLTVL.

The sample holds a few counts of this clonotype. The chain couples TRBV3-1 to TRBJ1-4, with unresolved D. The ends were cut back, 3 bases at V and 1 base at J, with 6 bases in the middle. The CDR3 extends over 14 amino acids. Germline CDR1 LGHDT, CDR2 YNNKEL (reference sequence). In DNA form, the CDR3 reads TGTGCCAGCAGCCAGACTCAAACTAATGAAAAACTGTTTTTT. It specifies CASSQTQTNEKLFF.

This clonotype was counted only a few times. The chain carries TRBV28 and TRBJ2-3; D might be TRBD2 (5 bases). CDR3 length: 12 residues. Trimming shortened V by 6 bases and J by 5 bases, and 9 bases separated the two germline ends. The germline V gene encodes CDR1 MDHEN and CDR2 SYDVKM. The CDR3 spells CASRSEGDTQYF. As DNA, the CDR3 is TGTGCCAGCAGATCCGAGGGAGATACGCAGTATTTT. The full variable domain, rest sourced from reference TRBV28 and TRBJ2-3, is DVKVTQSSRYLVKRTGEKVFLECVQDMDHENMFWYRQDPGLGLRLIYFSYDVKMKEKGDIPEGYSVSREKKERFSLILESASTNQTSMYLCASRSEGDTQYFGPGTRLTVL.

The table lists this clonotype with a few counts. This chain joins TRBV15 and TRBJ2-7; D may be TRBD1 or TRBD2 (5 bases each). Germline-derived CDR1 and CDR2 are LNHNV and YYDKDF (reference sequence). Trimming pared 5 bases from V and 4 bases from J, leaving 21 bases between. This CDR3 spans 16 amino acids. CDR3 loop: CATSAQLGVGGYEQYF. The CDR3 DNA reads as TGTGCCACCAGCGCCCAACTCGGAGTTGGGGGATACGAGCAGTACTTC.

This clonotype was detected a few times. The gene calls are TRBV4-3 and TRBJ2-1; 7 bases are a match to TRBD2. Germline lookup yields CDR1 LGHNA and CDR2 YSLEER. Trimming took 1 base from V and 9 from J; bases not matched to a gene: 6. CDR3 length: 14 amino acids. In DNA form, the CDR3 reads TGCGCCAGCAGCCAAGTTCGCGGGAGTGGTGAGCAGTTCTTC. It is translated as CASSQVRGSGEQFF.

A few counts support this clonotype. The V and J genes are TRBV29-1 and TRBJ2-7, with TRBD2 identical over 11 bases. Looked up from germline, CDR1 is SQVTM and CDR2 is ANQGSEA. The CDR3 has 13 residues. The J segment lost 5 bases and the V segment lost 4 bases, leaving 4 bases of the junction unmatched. The CDR3 loop reads CSVAQLAGDEQYF. CDR3 nucleotide sequence: TGCAGCGTTGCCCAACTAGCGGGAGACGAGCAGTACTTC.

The rearrangement uses TRBV20-1 and TRBJ2-6; 8 bases are shared with TRBD2. V trimming: 5 bases; J trimming: 0 bases; junction bases outside the gene matches: 6. This CDR3 is built from 16 residues. In germline, CDR1 is DFQATT, CDR2 SNEGSKA (reference sequence). As DNA, the CDR3 is TGCAGTGCTTGGACTAGCAGAGACTCTGGGGCCAACGTCCTGACTTTC. It yields the protein CSAWTSRDSGANVLTF.

This sequence joins TRBV7-2 and TRBJ2-3; 13 nucleotides line up with TRBD2. Germline V gene data show CDR1 as SGHTA and CDR2 as FQGNSA. This CDR3 contains 19 residues. V lost 0 bases and J lost 4; bases outside the gene matches: 10. This chain's CDR3 is CASSLASSGLAGSPDTQYF. The CDR3 bases are TGTGCCAGCAGCTTAGCTTCGTCGGGACTAGCGGGAAGTCCAGATACGCAGTATTTT.

This clonotype was counted many times. The chain couples TRBV12-3 or TRBV12-4 to TRBJ2-1, with D perhaps TRBD1 or TRBD2 (5 bases each). This CDR3 is 14 amino acids long. The V and J ends lost 8 bases and 3 bases respectively, with 14 bases between them. This CDR3 reads CASWEKGYYNEQFF. DNA for the CDR3: TGTGCCAGCTGGGAGAAGGGGTACTACAATGAGCAGTTCTTC.

This chain connects TRBV2 to TRBJ2-1; 12 bases are a match to TRBD1. Germline CDR1 SNHLY, CDR2 FYNNEI. The CDR3 is made up of 15 amino acids. V was pared by 7 bases and J by 7 bases, with 8 bases of the junction left unmatched. This chain's CDR3 is CASTQGQGAGNEQFF. CDR3 DNA: TGTGCCAGCACCCAGGGACAGGGGGCGGGGAATGAGCAGTTCTTC.